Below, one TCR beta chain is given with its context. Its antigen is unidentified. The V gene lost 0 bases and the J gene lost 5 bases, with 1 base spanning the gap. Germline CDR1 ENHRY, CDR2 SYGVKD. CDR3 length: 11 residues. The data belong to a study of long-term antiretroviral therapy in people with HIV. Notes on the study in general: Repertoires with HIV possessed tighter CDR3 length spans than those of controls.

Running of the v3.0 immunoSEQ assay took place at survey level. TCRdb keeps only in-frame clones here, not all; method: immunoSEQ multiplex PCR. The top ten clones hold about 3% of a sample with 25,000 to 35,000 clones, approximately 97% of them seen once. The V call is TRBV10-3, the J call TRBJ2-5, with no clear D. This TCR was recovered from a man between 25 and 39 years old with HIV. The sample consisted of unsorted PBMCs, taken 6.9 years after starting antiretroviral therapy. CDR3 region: CAISESETQYF. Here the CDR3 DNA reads TGTGCCATCAGTGAGTCGGAGACCCAGTACTTC.